This paragraph reports one T cell receptor beta chain. The clone's antigen remains unknown. Library method: the immunoSEQ multiplex PCR assay. For the multiplex PCR, a mixture combining 60 forward primers for TCR Vbeta segments and 13 reverse primers for TCR Jbeta segments was used. The CDR3 region of rearranged TCR beta genes was amplified from genomic DNA by a multiplex PCR assay. Amplified TCR beta libraries were sequenced as 87-base-pair reads on the Illumina HiSeq System. The authors processed their data as follows. In a later analysis, roughly 80 million unique TCR beta chains were counted across the 650 to 700 repertoires, and approximately 11 million of these chains were shared by at least two donors. Raw reads were error-corrected and collapsed into unique sequences with a nearest-neighbor algorithm that merged closely related sequences to remove PCR and sequencing errors. CDR3 sequences were aligned to IMGT reference sequences to assign V, D and J gene segments. For a sequence to be retained, a match of at least six nucleotides to both a V gene segment and a J gene segment was required. A rearrangement counted as productive if the CDR3 had no stop codons and remained in frame with V and J, and every other rearrangement counted as non-productive. CDR3 was defined according to IMGT convention as the region running from the second conserved V-encoded cysteine to the conserved J-encoded phenylalanine. In an earlier analysis of some 550 of the donors, sequences lacking an unambiguous match to a single V gene segment were excluded. An earlier analysis of fewer than 650 of the donors classified V segments as functional when productive rearrangements were above 56.7% and as segregating when the standard deviation between donors was above 5%. A statistical classification framework was developed to diagnose cytomegalovirus status using the catalog of TCR beta chain sequences. A later analysis assigned V and J genes by comparing TCR nucleotide sequences with IMGT/GENE-DB human TR gene sequences. In a later analysis, CDR3 sequences and most-parsimonious VDJ recombination scenarios were assigned using the TCRdist pipeline. In a later analysis, every TCR beta chain was defined by the combination of its CDR3 amino acid sequence and its V-gene family, and reads without a unique V-gene family were dropped. In a later analysis, 500 to 650 highly shared, low-generation-probability nucleotide sequences were removed to address suspected cross-contamination and a sequencing artifact. In a later analysis, a clonal expansion index for each public chain was calculated from normalized within-repertoire ranks of inferred template counts. In a later analysis, generation probabilities were computed using a VDJ recombination model fitted to out-of-frame rearrangements, and the results were checked against IGoR. Hypergeometric tests were used in a later analysis to score TCR-TCR, TCR-HLA and TCR-CMV co-occurrence, with a repertoire-size bias correction applied to the TCR pairs. In a later analysis, false discovery rates were estimated by permuting HLA or CMV assignments 20 times. In a later analysis, co-occurring TCRs were grouped using DBSCAN, and TCRdist sequence similarity was added for clustering within HLA-allele-positive subsets. For co-occurrence clustering, repertoires with fewer than 30,000 or more than 120,000 public chains were excluded, along with four or five repertoires with anomalous nucleotide sharing. TCRdb holds this immuneACCESS table with in-frame rearrangements only. Some clones are missing; in checked studies, unresolved V genes explain under half, and the rest has no known cause. The D gene and trimming were derived from the DNA, and the V and J assignments and clone size from that table. The table for this sample lists 40,000 to 60,000 clones. About 25% of the sample comes from the top ten.

From the germline V gene, CDR1 is SGDLS and CDR2 is YYNGEE. Counted from cysteine to phenylalanine, this CDR3 has 18 amino acids. The DNA shown is the 54-base CDR3, in frame from base 1. Germline trimming amounts to 3 bases on V and 8 bases on J, with 20 as the count of junction bases outside the gene matches. This sample was included in a study of cytomegalovirus exposure and HLA in healthy donors (TCRdb year 2017). Regarding the study in general: In an earlier analysis of around 540 of the donors, about 270 Gb of sequence data and roughly 100 million unique TCR beta sequences from about 190 million T cells were reported. Both class I and class II loci were covered by HLA typing, at four-digit resolution. A later genetic analysis used genome-wide SNP genotypes for about 55% of the 666 donors, treating that subset as a discovery cohort. To predict cytomegalovirus infection status, the study combined high-throughput TCR immunosequencing, statistical association of individual TCRs with disease status, and machine learning. All discovery cohort repertoires had been generated on a single sequencing platform. Of the 300 to 500 genotyped donors, approximately 81% were placed in the genetic ancestry cluster associated with self-reported Caucasian donors. On average, roughly 250,000 unique TCR beta nucleotide sequences were sequenced per donor among several hundred genotyped donors of the cohort, with roughly 18% of those sequences being non-productive. An earlier analysis of fewer than 750 of the donors used high-throughput TCR beta sequencing to judge whether each TCR beta V gene segment behaved as functional or pseudogenic. The study aimed to test whether cataloging public T cell receptors could reveal signatures of past pathogen exposure. The number of donors typed differed by locus, with roughly 620-640 for A, B, C, DRB1 and DQB1, more than 500 for DQA1, approximately 580 for DPA1, and approximately 470 for DPB1. In addition to the first cohort of around 670 subjects, a separate validation cohort of 100 to 150 different subjects was used. Donor age, sex, ethnicity and CMV serostatus were collected together with the repertoire data. Rather than drawing on any new phenotypic data, the later analysis identified candidate immune exposures from TCR beta sequences and the way those sequences occurred across donors. In a later analysis, previously published TCR beta repertoires from fewer than 750 donors were re-analyzed and high-resolution HLA genotyping was added so that TCR occurrence patterns could be studied. The study profiled the T cell repertoires of under 850 subjects by immunosequencing and related them to cytomegalovirus serostatus. Several DR-DQ haplotypes were treated as single units for association and clustering because of strong linkage in the cohort. An early release that covered about 600 HLA-typed donors contained around 300 gigabases of sequencing data and tens of millions of unique TCR sequences. Results and caveats for the whole study, not just this receptor: In a later genetic analysis, fewer N-insertions in productive TCRs were reported among donors in an Asian-associated ancestry cluster than the roughly 700-donor mean. This cohort had only TCR beta chains sequenced, and the lack of alpha or paired-chain data limited which features could be detected. HLA typing was unavailable for some donors at each locus, so association tests used only the typed subset. At a false discovery rate of 0.05, a later analysis linked 16,951 TCR beta sequences to specific HLA alleles. According to a later analysis, parvovirus B19, influenza, CMV and Epstein-Barr virus appeared linked to several top co-occurrence clusters. Roughly 15 rarely observed V segments, including chromosome 9 orphons, were excluded from the earlier analysis of approximately 500 of the donors because counts were too low. Most CMV-associated TCR beta chains appeared to be HLA-restricted in a later analysis, and the HLA associations seemed to be driven largely by CMV exposure. In vitro tests confirmed that a few of the cytomegalovirus-associated TCR beta chains recognize cytomegalovirus antigens. The presence/absence analyses assumed that sequencing depth was roughly uniform across donors, and that assumption may not be true. Most TCR sequences were observed very rarely across donors, whereas some public TCRs were present in many individuals. According to a later analysis, TCR association rates differed among HLA loci, with DRB1 alleles showing the most associated TCRs and HLA-C alleles showing the fewest. Linkage disequilibrium might explain the correlated functional status among segregating V segments, but an unknown experimental factor could not be ruled out. It was suggested by the authors that the approach could potentially be generalized to other disease states and immunological phenotypes. A further reported finding was that TCR beta sequences accurately predicted the HLA-A and HLA-B alleles for most subjects in the first cohort. An association between a missense DCLRE1C variant and V-gene and J-gene trimming of TCR beta chains was found in a later genetic analysis and replicated in an independent cohort. The only immune exposure information available for the cohort was CMV serostatus. In both the original and validation cohorts, the classifier was reported to diagnose cytomegalovirus status with high specificity and sensitivity. The study listed approximately 150 TCR beta chains as associated with cytomegalovirus. When HLA alleles, especially DR and DQ, strongly co-occurred, attributing TCR associations to individual alleles was difficult. In a later analysis, HLA-associated TCR beta chains were found to be more clonally expanded and to have lower generation probabilities than equally common non-associated chains. Because the 87-base-pair reads could not distinguish some IMGT-functional V segments, including TRBV6-2 and TRBV6-3, those segments were excluded. A group of highly shared sequence variants was considered likely to be a technical artifact of the sequencing pipeline. In an earlier analysis of about 540 of the donors, most TCR beta V segments were observed in productive rearrangements about 87% or about 30% of the time, broadly matching IMGT annotations.

The cohort comprised fewer than 750 healthy bone marrow donors. At the time of sampling, all cohort members were nominally healthy, though unrecorded immune exposures were likely present. The donor was CMV seropositive and belonged to the group of 250 to 300 seropositive cohort members. A peripheral blood sample was provided by each donor, and peripheral blood mononuclear cells were used for TCR beta sequencing. Genomic DNA was extracted from the blood cell samples with the Qiagen DNeasy Blood Extraction Kit. Recombination connected TRBV9 to TRBJ2-1, and TRBD1 matches 7 of the central bases. The sequencing input was PBMCs. This receptor was taken from a man between 35 and 55 years old in good health and CMV-seropositive. The DNA reads as follows: TGTGCCAGCAGCGCCCGTCCTTCCGGGACAGCCTCAGGGGATGAGCAGTTCTTC. This sequence encodes CASSARPSGTASGDEQFF.